This TCR beta chain was found in a study of T cell responses to AZD1222 COVID-19 vaccine. Study outcomes and limitations: Most donors were white British and more were female, and clonal diversity was possibly underestimated. Regions 160-218 and 743-854 dominated among vaccine-associated CD4 TCRs spanning spike. Seropositive AZD1222 recipients at baseline numbered only five or six.

Note on this clone: Its antigen is undetermined.

Profiled with immunoSEQ multiplex PCR; TCRdb holds only in-frame clones, not every one. The sample contains about 55,000 clones, more than 70% of which appear only once. Germline V CDR1 and CDR2: SGHRS, YFSETQ. The CDR3 runs 13 residues. With 4 bases removed from V and 9 bases from J, the gap between germline ends came to 16 bases. Material: peripheral blood, obtained on day 0 of AZD1222 vaccination. The V and J genes are TRBV5-1 and TRBJ1-1; D is unclear. This TCR was sampled from an adult in good health. The CDR3: CASSARPDAKAFF. The DNA of the CDR3 is TGCGCCAGCAGCGCTAGACCTGACGCGAAAGCTTTCTTT.